These T cell receptor beta chains were read from a single sample in a study of Tregs in tolerant kidney transplant recipients. Data came from immunoSEQ multiplex PCR; TCRdb stores just in-frame clones and leaves some out. Of about 73,000 clones listed, roughly 98% are singletons. Source: CD4+ T cells from blood, taken before the transplant. Receptors were obtained from a human donor who received a combined kidney and bone marrow transplant. Each CDR3 is given with its conserved first and last residue. The D gene is left open where the match is weak. Rows give clone size only sometimes, using once, few, many, or a class for an expanded clone.

v_gene	j_gene	d_gene	abundance	CDR3aa	CDR3nt
TRBV5-5	TRBJ1-5	TRBD1	.	CASSLAGGMGPQHF	TGTGCCAGCAGCTTGGCAGGGGGCATGGGGCCCCAGCATTTT
TRBV7-2	TRBJ1-5	TRBD1	.	CASSLKGGQGNQPQHF	TGTGCCAGCAGCTTAAAGGGGGGACAGGGGAACCAGCCCCAGCATTTT
TRBV7-9	TRBJ2-3	.	.	CASSLAGGTDTQYF	TGTGCCAGCAGCTTAGCAGGGGGCACAGATACGCAGTATTTT
TRBV10-3	TRBJ1-1	.	.	CAISELGGLMNTEAFF	TGTGCCATCAGTGAATTGGGAGGCCTCATGAACACTGAAGCTTTCTTT
TRBV18	TRBJ2-7	TRBD2	.	CASSPPKTGGPIEQYF	TGTGCCAGCTCACCACCGAAAACGGGGGGGCCCATCGAGCAGTACTTC
TRBV9	TRBJ1-2	.	.	CASSVVPGGVISYGYTF	TGTGCCAGCAGCGTAGTCCCGGGGGGAGTGATCAGCTATGGCTACACCTTC
TRBV9	TRBJ1-3	.	.	CASSVRGGADGNTIYF	TGTGCCAGCAGCGTAAGGGGGGGGGCTGATGGAAACACCATATATTTT
TRBV19	TRBJ1-5	.	.	CASSITGRYSNQPQHF	TGTGCCAGTAGTATTACGGGAAGATATAGCAATCAGCCCCAGCATTTT
TRBV2	TRBJ2-4	TRBD1	.	CASYPGTGGRGAKNIQYF	TGTGCCAGCTACCCTGGGACAGGGGGACGGGGGGCCAAAAACATTCAGTACTTC
TRBV5-1	TRBJ2-7	TRBD1	.	CASSPDRGSYEQYF	TGCGCCAGCAGCCCCGACAGGGGATCCTACGAGCAGTACTTC
TRBV18	TRBJ2-1	TRBD2	.	CASSLIGRAFFGEQFF	TGTGCCAGCTCACTGATCGGGAGGGCCTTTTTTGGCGAGCAGTTCTTC
TRBV7-9	TRBJ2-7	.	.	CASTVSSYEQYF	TGTGCCAGCACCGTCAGCTCCTACGAGCAGTACTTC
TRBV14	TRBJ1-3	.	.	CASSQADRAIYF	TGTGCCAGCAGCCAAGCTGATCGAGCCATATATTTT
TRBV6-5	TRBJ1-6	.	.	CASSWVRGADSPLHF	TGTGCCAGCAGTTGGGTGCGAGGCGCGGATTCACCCCTCCACTTT
TRBV5-6	TRBJ2-3	TRBD1	.	CASSSDRGLTDTQYF	TGTGCCAGCAGCTCGGACAGGGGGCTCACAGATACGCAGTATTTT
TRBV25-1	TRBJ2-3	.	.	CASSESAGTDTQYF	TGTGCCAGCAGTGAATCGGCAGGGACAGATACGCAGTATTTT
TRBV5-1	TRBJ1-2	TRBD1	.	CASSEGQGVYGYTF	TGCGCCAGCAGCGAGGGACAGGGGGTCTATGGCTACACCTTC
TRBV11-3	TRBJ1-3	TRBD1	.	CASSQRRQGRGNTIYF	TGTGCCAGCAGCCAACGGCGACAGGGGAGAGGAAACACCATATATTTT
TRBV10-3	TRBJ2-5	.	.	CAISDIRVGETQYF	TGTGCCATCAGTGACATTCGGGTTGGAGAGACCCAGTACTTC
TRBV6-5	TRBJ1-5	TRBD1	.	CASSRDRVQPQHF	TGTGCCAGCAGCCGGGACAGGGTCCAGCCCCAGCATTTT
TRBV30	TRBJ1-1	TRBD1	.	CAWTLKTGFATEAFF	TGTGCCTGGACCCTAAAGACAGGGTTTGCCACTGAAGCTTTCTTT
TRBV4-3	TRBJ2-1	TRBD2	.	CASSQYPRGLADSYNEQFF	TGCGCCAGCAGCCAATACCCCCGAGGACTAGCGGACTCCTACAATGAGCAGTTCTTC
TRBV7-3	TRBJ2-3	TRBD1	.	CASSHGTGGTDTQYF	TGTGCCAGCAGCCACGGGACAGGGGGCACAGATACGCAGTATTTT
TRBV5-4	TRBJ2-7	TRBD1	.	CASSLGGTGGYYEQYF	TGTGCCAGCAGCCTGGGCGGGACAGGGGGCTACTACGAGCAGTACTTC
TRBV7-9	TRBJ1-5	.	.	CASSLAGAGNQPQHF	TGTGCCAGCAGCTTAGCAGGGGCTGGAAATCAGCCCCAGCATTTT
TRBV25-1	TRBJ2-1	TRBD2	.	CASSGVAGGRYNEQFF	TGTGCCAGCAGTGGGGTAGCGGGAGGGAGGTACAATGAGCAGTTCTTC
TRBV4-1	TRBJ2-3	TRBD2	.	CASRAAGGFISTDTQYF	TGCGCCAGCAGGGCAGCGGGAGGGTTCATTAGCACAGATACGCAGTATTTT
TRBV29-1	TRBJ1-1	.	.	CSVDQGVGTEAFF	TGCAGCGTTGATCAGGGTGTGGGCACTGAAGCTTTCTTT
TRBV11-3	TRBJ2-7	TRBD2	.	CASSRSPGGSDEQYF	TGTGCCAGCAGCCGGTCGCCTGGCGGGAGCGACGAGCAGTACTTC
TRBV12-5	TRBJ2-3	TRBD2	.	CASGPGLAGDSDTQYF	TGTGCTAGTGGACCGGGACTAGCGGGAGATTCAGATACGCAGTATTTT
TRBV9	TRBJ2-1	TRBD2	.	CASSVDSGRSYSYNEQFF	TGTGCCAGCAGCGTAGATAGCGGGAGGTCCTACTCCTACAATGAGCAGTTCTTC
TRBV6-5	TRBJ2-1	.	.	CASSIPQGWSNEQFF	TGTGCCAGCAGTATACCACAGGGTTGGTCCAATGAGCAGTTCTTC
TRBV5-1	TRBJ2-3	TRBD1	.	CASSLGTGASTDTQYF	TGCGCCAGCAGCTTGGGGACAGGGGCTAGCACAGATACGCAGTATTTT
TRBV6-5	TRBJ2-1	TRBD1	once	CASMDRNTYNEQFF	TGTGCCAGCATGGACAGGAATACGTACAATGAGCAGTTCTTC
TRBV7-8	TRBJ2-1	.	few	CASSQLTSSYNEQFF	TGTGCCAGCAGCCAACTAACCAGCTCCTACAATGAGCAGTTCTTC
TRBV7-2	TRBJ1-3	.	.	CASSLVVYSGNTIYF	TGTGCCAGCAGCTTAGTTGTATACTCTGGAAACACCATATATTTT
TRBV11-2	TRBJ1-5	TRBD1	.	CASSLGTGVQQPQHF	TGTGCCAGCAGCCTCGGGACAGGGGTACAGCAGCCCCAGCATTTT
TRBV5-1	TRBJ2-5	.	.	CASSLVGNQETQYF	TGCGCCAGCAGCTTGGTCGGTAACCAAGAGACCCAGTACTTC
TRBV5-4	TRBJ1-1	.	.	CASSFGGSDTEAFF	TGTGCCAGCAGCTTTGGGGGCTCGGACACTGAAGCTTTCTTT
TRBV18	TRBJ1-1	TRBD1	.	CASSGQGAPNTEAFF	TGTGCCAGCTCAGGACAGGGGGCCCCGAACACTGAAGCTTTCTTT
TRBV7-2	TRBJ2-2	.	.	CASSPRRPYTGELFF	TGTGCCAGCAGCCCCAGGAGGCCCTACACCGGGGAGCTGTTTTTT
TRBV4-3	TRBJ2-7	.	.	CASSPQRMAPVHEQYF	TGCGCCAGCAGCCCTCAGCGGATGGCCCCGGTCCACGAGCAGTACTTC
TRBV7-2	TRBJ2-7	.	.	CASSWGMRGNSYEQYF	TGTGCCAGCAGCTGGGGTATGCGCGGGAACTCCTACGAGCAGTACTTC